This T cell receptor (beta chain) was identified in a study of T cell responses to AZD1222 COVID-19 vaccine. Assay: immunoSEQ multiplex PCR; the TCRdb copy retains only in-frame clones and omits some. This sample has roughly 100,000 clones, with roughly 90% found just once. Findings of the study overall: Only five or six people who got AZD1222 tested seropositive at baseline. Possibly, clonal diversity was underestimated; donors were largely white British and included more females.

As regards this clone: Its antigen is undetermined.

The germline V and J ends were trimmed by 5 bases and 0 bases, with 14 bases remaining between them. The CDR3 consists of 16 residues. CDR1 is LNHNV and CDR2 is YYDKDF in the germline V gene (reference sequence). Sequencing was performed on peripheral blood, taken on day 0 of AZD1222 vaccination. The receptor was isolated from an adult in good health. This chain uses TRBV15 with TRBJ1-3, with D perhaps matching TRBD1 (5 bases). The CDR3 nucleotides are TGTGCCACCAGCGGGGGGGACCCTTACTCTGGAAACACCATATATTTT. It encodes CATSGGDPYSGNTIYF.